The 29 T cell receptor beta chains presented below share a single source sample, sequenced in a study of radiotherapy plus CTLA-4 blockade in lung cancer. Only in-frame clones appear in the TCRdb table, and some are missing; sequencing was by immunoSEQ multiplex PCR. The data contain more than 90,000 clones, 65% to 85% of them singletons. The sequences come from peripheral blood, collected from a patient treated with radiotherapy plus ipilimumab. The receptor source for this set is a human donor with non-small cell lung cancer who had a partial response to radiotherapy plus ipilimumab.

On this clone itself: The same CDR3 can be traced to other DNA sequences in this sample. CDR3 DNA: TGTGCCAGCAGGGGGGACAGAAACACTGAAGCTTTCTTT. As protein: CASRGDRNTEAFF. The chain has TRBV2 and TRBJ1-1; 7 nucleotides agree with TRBD1. The J segment lost 2 bases and the V segment lost 6 bases, leaving 3 bases of the junction unmatched. Germline V lookup: CDR1 SNHLY, CDR2 FYNNEI. The CDR3 is 13 residues long.

The chain links TRBV4-1 to TRBJ2-3; TRBD1 matches 7 bases. With V trimmed by 0 bases and J by 0 bases, 0 bases remained unmatched. CDR3 length: 15 amino acids. Germline V gene sequence: CDR1 MGHRA, CDR2 YSYEKL. As DNA, the CDR3 is TGCGCCAGCAGCCAAGAGGGACAGAGCACAGATACGCAGTATTTT. Translating gives CASSQEGQSTDTQYF.

The table lists this clone with a few counts. The chain carries TRBV5-4 and TRBJ2-1; 8 bases are a match to TRBD1. The CDR3 has 17 amino acids. Germline V gene lookup returns CDR1 SGHNT and CDR2 YYREEE (reference sequence). Losses at the gene ends were 4 bases for V and 4 bases for J; bases not matched to a gene: 13. This CDR3 is CASSAAPDREYYNEQFF. Written as DNA, the CDR3 is TGTGCCAGCAGCGCGGCACCGGACAGGGAATATTACAATGAGCAGTTCTTC.

This chain uses TRBV19 with TRBJ1-5; D is perhaps TRBD1 (6 bases). The CDR3 totals 14 residues. The germline V gene has CDR1 LNHDA and CDR2 SQIVND (reference sequence). V shed 7 bases and J shed 5 bases, with 15 bases lying between them. The CDR3 nucleotides are TGTGCCAGTACCTCCCGGGGGGCCCATCAGCCCCAGCATTTT. Translating gives CASTSRGAHQPQHF.

In this sample, this clone turned up a few times. The chain carries TRBV5-1 and TRBJ2-5; 7 bases are a match to TRBD2. This CDR3 has 16 amino acids. Germline assignment: CDR1 SGHRS and CDR2 YFSETQ. J was trimmed by 0 bases and V by 4 bases; bases with no gene match: 9. CDR3 region: CASSGVLREHQETQYF. CDR3 DNA: TGCGCCAGCAGCGGAGTTTTGCGGGAGCACCAAGAGACCCAGTACTTC. Full variable domain (rest looked up from reference TRBV5-1 and TRBJ2-5): KAGVTQTPRYLIKTRGQQVTLSCSPISGHRSVSWYQQTPGQGLQFLFEYFSETQRNKGNFPGRFSGRQFSNSRSEMNVSTLELGDSALYLCASSGVLREHQETQYFGPGTRLLVL.

This chain joins TRBV7-9 and TRBJ2-3; 9 positions match TRBD2. The CDR3 consists of 19 residues. V lost 4 bases, J lost 3 bases, and 17 bases stayed unmatched. Germline assignment: CDR1 SEHNR and CDR2 FQNEAQ (reference sequence). Here the CDR3 DNA reads TGTGCCAGCAGCTATCCCTACGCCTCGGGACTAGCTGAAACAGATACGCAGTATTTT. It codes for CASSYPYASGLAETDTQYF.

This chain's CDR3 is CASSSNSGRLNEQFF. In DNA form, the CDR3 reads TGTGCCAGCAGTTCTAATTCCGGGAGGCTCAATGAGCAGTTCTTC. The chain carries TRBV6-5 and TRBJ2-1; 7 bases align to TRBD2. The CDR3 covers 15 residues. The V segment lost 4 bases and the J segment 6 bases; nucleotides outside the gene matches: 9. Germline V lookup: CDR1 MNHEY, CDR2 SVGAGI.

The gene calls are TRBV27 and TRBJ2-7; 10 bases map to TRBD2. V trimming: 10 bases; J trimming: 4 bases; junction bases outside the gene matches: 4. CDR3 length equals 12 residues. Looked up from germline, CDR1 is MNHEY and CDR2 is SMNVEV (reference sequence). CDR3 residues: CANGLAEYEQYV. CDR3 bases: TGTGCCAACGGACTAGCGGAGTACGAGCAGTACGTC.

The chain employs TRBV9 and TRBJ2-3, with D perhaps TRBD1 (5 bases). Germline CDR1 reads SGDLS; CDR2 reads YYNGEE. The CDR3 spans 15 residues. V gave up 4 bases and J gave up 1 base, with 13 bases separating them. In DNA, the CDR3 is TGTGCCAGCAGCCTGGACACCACCGGCACAGATACGCAGTATTTT. Residues: CASSLDTTGTDTQYF. The variable domain in full, with the rest retrieved from reference TRBV9 and TRBJ2-3, is DSGVTQTPKHLITATGQRVTLRCSPRSGDLSVYWYQQSLDQGLQFLIQYYNGEERAKGNILERFSAQQFPDLHSELNLSSLELGDSALYFCASSLDTTGTDTQYFGPGTRLTVL.

This clone was counted once. V gene TRBV7-9 combines with J gene TRBJ2-3, with 9 bases lining up with TRBD2. With V trimmed by 1 base and J by 3 bases, 5 bases remained unmatched. Germline CDR1 reads SEHNR; CDR2 reads FQNEAQ (reference sequence). The CDR3 spans 16 residues. In DNA form, the CDR3 reads TGTGCCAGCAGCTTAGGGCTAGCGGGACTAACAGATACGCAGTATTTT. Translated: CASSLGLAGLTDTQYF.

The chain links TRBV6-1 to TRBJ1-3; D not resolved. V lost 5 bases and J 0 bases, leaving 11 bases between the germline ends. The CDR3 spans 15 residues. Germline CDR1 MNHNS, CDR2 SASEGT. The CDR3, as DNA: TGTGCCAGCAGTTCCCAGGTGAACTCTGGAAACACCATATATTTT. Protein: CASSSQVNSGNTIYF.

This clone was seen once. The chain has TRBV7-9 and TRBJ2-1; TRBD2 matches 7 bases. Germline V CDR1 and CDR2: SEHNR, FQNEAQ (reference sequence). The ends lost 2 bases at V and 3 bases at J; junction bases unmatched: 7. The CDR3 runs to 16 residues. CDR3 sequence: CASSLQGGRNYNEQFF. The CDR3 nucleotides read TGTGCCAGCAGCTTACAAGGCGGGAGAAACTACAATGAGCAGTTCTTC.

The chain couples TRBV5-1 to TRBJ1-3; 7 positions agree with TRBD1. CDR1 is SGHRS and CDR2 is YFSETQ in the germline V gene. Trimming removed 2 bases from V and 0 bases from J; junction bases left unmatched: 8. This CDR3 comprises 17 residues. The DNA of the CDR3 is TGCGCCAGCAGCTTCGGCGCAGGGGGGAGCTCTGGAAACACCATATATTTT. It translates to CASSFGAGGSSGNTIYF.

J is TRBJ1-2 and V is TRBV5-6; TRBD1 is a possible D gene (5 bases). The CDR3 runs 18 residues. Germline V lookup: CDR1 SGHDT, CDR2 YYEEEE. Trimming took 1 base from V and 5 from J, leaving 24 bases between them. The CDR3: CASSLRWGGSPTPYGYTF. Here the CDR3 DNA reads TGTGCCAGCAGCTTGAGGTGGGGGGGATCCCCAACCCCATATGGCTACACCTTC.

This clone was counted a few times. The V gene is TRBV6-5, the J gene TRBJ1-5, with a possible D match to TRBD1 (5 bases). The CDR3 totals 12 residues. Germline-derived CDR1 and CDR2 are MNHEY and SVGAGI. Deletions cut 6 bases from V and 5 bases from J, with 8 bases between. The CDR3 DNA follows: TGTGCCAGCAGCAGGGAATATCAGCCCCAGCATTTT. This gives the protein CASSREYQPQHF.

The count of this clone is one. This chain joins TRBV6-5 and TRBJ2-1, with 8 bases that match TRBD2. The germline CDR1 and CDR2 sequences are MNHEY and SVGAGI. Trimming took 4 bases from V and 5 from J; bases not matched to a gene: 7. The CDR3 spans 15 residues. The CDR3 nucleotides read TGTGCCAGCAGTTTACTAGCGGTGGGTAACAATGAGCAGTTCTTC. It encodes CASSLLAVGNNEQFF.

The gene calls are TRBV6-6 and TRBJ1-1; D may be TRBD1 (5 bases). V lost 0 bases, J lost 1 base, and 6 bases lay in between. This CDR3 has 14 residues. Per germline, CDR1 MNHNY and CDR2 SVGAGI (reference sequence). CDR3 sequence (DNA): TGTGCCAGCAGTTACTCCGGGGGGAACACTGAAGCTTTCTTT. It is translated as CASSYSGGNTEAFF.

The chain employs TRBV19 and TRBJ1-1; the D is unclear. The V gene's germline CDR1 is LNHDA and CDR2 SQIVND (reference sequence). The CDR3 totals 13 residues. The germline V and J ends were trimmed by 5 bases and 1 base, with 8 bases remaining between them. The CDR3 DNA is TGTGCCAGTAGTTTGGGCAGGAACACTGAAGCTTTCTTT. Amino acids: CASSLGRNTEAFF.

This clone has only a few counts. This rearrangement joins TRBV21-1 to TRBJ1-4; the table assigns TRBD1, which was not confirmed against the DNA. TRBV21-1 is a pseudogene. The CDR3 is 14 residues long. CDR3 nucleotides: TGTGCCAGCAGCACACAGGGGTCTAATGAAAAACTGTTTTTT. Translated, it gives CASSTQGSNEKLFF.

This chain connects TRBV7-2 to TRBJ2-1, with TRBD2 matching 14 bases. The CDR3 totals 14 residues. V lost 4 bases, J lost 9 bases, and 2 bases stayed unmatched. Germline CDR1 is SGHTA and CDR2 is FQGNSA. CDR3 residues: CASSSGLAGGEQFF. The CDR3 bases are TGTGCCAGCAGCTCTGGACTAGCGGGAGGTGAGCAGTTCTTC.

This clone was seen only a few times. CDR3 coding DNA: TGTGCCAGCAGCTTGGACACAGGGGGAGAGACCCAGTACTTC. Its translation is CASSLDTGGETQYF. The rearrangement links TRBV5-6 to TRBJ2-5; 8 bases match TRBD1. Trimming cost V 0 bases and J 4 bases; bases outside gene matches: 2. CDR1 SGHDT and CDR2 YYEEEE come from the germline V gene. This CDR3 is built from 14 residues. Using reference TRBV5-6 and TRBJ2-5 for the parts outside the CDR3, the full variable domain is DAGVTQSPTHLIKTRGQQVTLRCSPKSGHDTVSWYQQALGQGPQFIFQYYEEEERQRGNFPDRFSGHQFPNYSSELNVNALLLGDSALYLCASSLDTGGETQYFGPGTRLLVL.

This clone came up a few times. This sequence joins TRBV7-8 and TRBJ2-1; 9 nucleotides align to TRBD1. Trimming took 3 bases from V and 6 from J; bases not matched to a gene: 6. Germline CDR1 is SGHVS and CDR2 is FQNEAQ. The CDR3 is 15 residues long. The CDR3, as DNA: TGTGCCAGCAGCTTCGGGACAGGGTTGGGCAATGAGCAGTTCTTC. The encoded protein is CASSFGTGLGNEQFF.

This clone showed up just a few times. J is TRBJ2-2 and V is TRBV19; 7 positions match TRBD1. The J segment lost 6 bases and the V segment lost 1 base, leaving 5 bases of the junction unmatched. CDR3 length: 15 residues. Per the germline V gene, CDR1 is LNHDA and CDR2 is SQIVND (reference sequence). CDR3 sequence reads: CASSIVRQGAGELFF. CDR3 in DNA: TGTGCCAGTAGTATAGTCCGGCAGGGGGCCGGGGAGCTGTTTTTT.

This clone has a single count. This chain uses TRBV4-2 with TRBJ2-3; TRBD2 aligns across 13 bases. The CDR3 covers 17 residues. From germline, CDR1 is LGHNA and CDR2 YNFKEQ. The J segment lost 6 bases and the V segment lost 0 bases, leaving 6 bases of the junction unmatched. This CDR3 reads CASSQDPSTSGRDTQYF. CDR3 DNA: TGTGCCAGCAGCCAAGATCCCTCGACTAGCGGGAGGGATACGCAGTATTTT.

This clone was recorded once. The chain has TRBV4-3 and TRBJ2-1; 9 bases are a match to TRBD2. After removal of 0 bases from V and 0 bases from J, the junction contained 3 bases not matched to a gene. The CDR3 is made up of 17 amino acids. CDR1 is LGHNA and CDR2 is YSLEER in the germline V gene. DNA of the CDR3: TGCGCCAGCAGCCAAGATCGAGCGGGGGGCTCCTACAATGAGCAGTTCTTC. Its protein product is CASSQDRAGGSYNEQFF.

This clone has only a few counts. The chain joins TRBV19 to TRBJ1-1, with D hard to call. The V end was cut by 8 bases, the J end by 6 bases, with 13 bases between. CDR1 LNHDA and CDR2 SQIVND come from the germline V gene (reference sequence). This CDR3 is built from 12 residues. CDR3 sequence (DNA): TGTGCCAGTGAAACCCGAAGCGCTGAAGCTTTCTTT. It yields the protein CASETRSAEAFF.

This clone has only one observation. This chain uses TRBV4-2 with TRBJ2-2; D not certain. The V and J ends lost 3 bases and 5 bases respectively, with 7 bases between them. The CDR3 spans 13 residues. The germline gives CDR1 LGHNA, CDR2 YNFKEQ. The CDR3 nucleotides are TGTGCCAGCAGCCAGAGGATTACCGGGGAGCTGTTTTTT. Its protein is CASSQRITGELFF.

The chain combines TRBV5-1 with TRBJ1-1, with a weak D call TRBD1 (5 bases). The CDR3 covers 17 residues. The V end was cut by 2 bases, the J end by 3 bases, with 20 bases between. Germline V gives CDR1 SGHRS, CDR2 YFSETQ. The CDR3 DNA sequence: TGCGCCAGCAGCTTTACATTCTACAGGTGGGGGGACACTGAAGCTTTCTTT. It specifies CASSFTFYRWGDTEAFF.

The chain employs TRBV7-9 and TRBJ1-2, with TRBD1 matching 7 bases. This CDR3 contains 14 residues. From germline, CDR1 is SEHNR and CDR2 FQNEAQ (reference sequence). The V gene end was trimmed by 2 bases and the J gene end by 3 bases; junction bases not matched to a gene: 3. This chain's CDR3 is CASSLYQGDYGYTF. Written as DNA, the CDR3 is TGTGCCAGCAGCTTATATCAGGGGGACTATGGCTACACCTTC.